One and the same sample provided the 4 T cell receptor beta chains below, sequenced in a study of radiation and T cells in renal cell carcinoma. Generated by immunoSEQ multiplex PCR, the TCRdb table keeps only in-frame clones and is missing some. The sample holds roughly 130,000 clones, about 88% seen once. The time point is: blood 2 weeks post-SBRT. Noted treatment: 15 Gy SBRT to primary tumor, nephrectomy 4 weeks later. Specimen: blood, collected from a patient whose treatment included radiotherapy and nephrectomy. These receptors were collected from a woman between 65 and 79 years old with renal cell carcinoma.

The genes are TRBV28 and TRBJ1-1; D is possibly TRBD1 (6 bases). Looked up from germline, CDR1 is MDHEN and CDR2 is SYDVKM. V was pared by 8 bases and J by 7 bases, with 14 bases between. This CDR3 is built from 12 residues. The CDR3 loop is CASGRGLGEAFF. CDR3 DNA sequence: TGTGCCAGCGGTCGGGGGCTTGGTGAAGCTTTCTTT.

J is TRBJ2-7 and V is TRBV19; D is possibly TRBD1 (6 bases). V was pared by 1 base and J by 3 bases, with 7 bases between. Germline CDR1 is LNHDA and CDR2 is SQIVND (reference sequence). The CDR3 loop spans 13 amino acids. CDR3 nucleotides: TGTGCCAGTAGTATAGCCAGGGGCTACGAGCAGTACTTC. Protein: CASSIARGYEQYF.

The chain is built from TRBV7-2 and TRBJ2-5; 9 nucleotides agree with TRBD2. This CDR3 is built from 16 residues. V shed 5 bases, J shed 3 bases, and the junction held 10 bases outside the gene matches. Germline V lookup: CDR1 SGHTA, CDR2 FQGNSA. In nucleotides, the CDR3 is TGTGCCAGCAGCATATATCCGGGACTAGCAGAAGAGACCCAGTACTTC. Protein: CASSIYPGLAEETQYF.

V gene TRBV6-5 combines with J gene TRBJ1-2; weak D call: TRBD1 (5 bases). CDR3 length equals 14 residues. Germline V gene data show CDR1 as MNHEY and CDR2 as SVGAGI. V lost 0 bases and J 5 bases, leaving 10 bases between the germline ends. The CDR3 loop reads CASSYSQTVYGYTF. The CDR3 region has the DNA TGTGCCAGCAGTTACTCGCAGACAGTGTATGGCTACACCTTC.